These 13 T cell receptor beta chains originate from one sample sequenced in a study of beta chain features in type 1 diabetes. Their recognized antigens are unknown. Findings and caveats of the study: There was a moderate but significant shortening of TCRB CDR3s in all four CD4+ subsets of Type 1 diabetes patients.

The authors reverse transcribed all of the isolated RNA, so sequencing captured expressed TCRB transcripts. Here immunoSEQ multiplex PCR was the method, and the copy in TCRdb shows in-frame clones only, minus some. Here the sample spans about 340,000 clones, roughly a tenth being singletons. The material sequenced was central memory CD4+ T cells from blood. These receptors came from a man under 40 with type 1 diabetes.

This clone was observed a few times. The sample has other DNA sequences that encode this CDR3 too. The genes are TRBV6-5 and TRBJ1-6; 8 nucleotides match TRBD1. The germline gives CDR1 MNHEY, CDR2 SVGAGI. The trim removed 6 bases at V and 6 bases at J, leaving 4 bases unmatched. The CDR3 contains 14 residues. In DNA form, the CDR3 reads TGTGCCAGCAGCTCGACAGGGGTTAATTCACCCCTCCACTTT. This encodes CASSSTGVNSPLHF.

CDR3 sequence (DNA): TGTGCCAGCTCACTCCCGGGACAGTTAACCTACGAGCAGTACTTC. This gives the protein CASSLPGQLTYEQYF. The V and J genes are TRBV18 and TRBJ2-7, with 7 nucleotides matching TRBD1. J was trimmed by 2 bases and V by 4 bases; bases with no gene match: 8. Looked up from germline, CDR1 is KGHSH and CDR2 is LQKENI. CDR3 length: 15 residues.

To note about this clone: A much larger clone lies a single base off, so this may be a read error. J is TRBJ1-6 and V is TRBV5-8; 7 bases match TRBD1. J lost 4 bases, V lost 4 bases, and 2 bases had no gene match. Germline V gene lookup returns CDR1 SGHTS and CDR2 YDEGEE. The CDR3 spans 14 residues. The CDR3 loop is CASSPGQYNSPLHF. The CDR3 nucleotides read TGTGCCAGCAGCCCGGGACAGTATAATTCACCCCTCCACTTT.

The chain combines TRBV4-3 with TRBJ2-1; possible D gene TRBD1, 6 bases. This CDR3 has 17 amino acids. With 1 base removed from V and 2 bases from J, the gap between germline ends came to 15 bases. Germline CDR1 is LGHNA and CDR2 is YSLEER. CDR3 protein: CASSQALTGYTYNEQFF. CDR3 sequence (DNA): TGCGCCAGCAGCCAAGCCCTAACAGGGTACACCTACAATGAGCAGTTCTTC.

This chain links TRBV5-1 with TRBJ2-3, with D perhaps matching TRBD2 (5 bases). V dropped 3 bases and J dropped 5 bases, with 13 bases sitting between them. The germline V gene has CDR1 SGHRS and CDR2 YFSETQ. CDR3 size: 14 residues. The CDR3 DNA sequence: TGCGCCAGCAGCTCGGTCTCGGCGGGAGATACGCAGTATTTT. As protein: CASSSVSAGDTQYF. Variable domain in full (rest from reference TRBV5-1 and TRBJ2-3): KAGVTQTPRYLIKTRGQQVTLSCSPISGHRSVSWYQQTPGQGLQFLFEYFSETQRNKGNFPGRFSGRQFSNSRSEMNVSTLELGDSALYLCASSSVSAGDTQYFGPGTRLTVL.

This clone was recorded a few times. This sample also contains other DNA sequences that code for the same CDR3. The chain couples TRBV7-9 to TRBJ2-6; D unclear. CDR3 length equals 15 residues. V lost 2 bases and J 0 bases, leaving 5 bases between the germline ends. Germline-derived CDR1 and CDR2 are SEHNR and FQNEAQ (reference sequence). CDR3 bases: TGTGCCAGCAGCTTAAGATCCTCTGGGGCCAACGTCCTGACTTTC. Protein sequence: CASSLRSSGANVLTF.

There are many counts of this clone. This chain joins TRBV5-6 and TRBJ1-5, with TRBD1 identical over 7 bases. This CDR3 contains 15 residues. Trimming removed 2 bases from V and 0 bases from J; junction bases left unmatched: 2. CDR1 SGHDT and CDR2 YYEEEE come from the germline V gene. The CDR3 DNA sequence: TGTGCCAGCAGCTTCGGACAGGTTAGCAATCAGCCCCAGCATTTT. This gives the protein CASSFGQVSNQPQHF.

The J gene is TRBJ1-1, the V gene TRBV27; D uncertain. Germline loops: CDR1 MNHEY, CDR2 SMNVEV (reference sequence). This CDR3 contains 14 residues. Trimming cost V 6 bases and J 2 bases, with 13 bases left between them. CDR3 sequence reads: CASRSRALNTEAFF. The CDR3 DNA is TGTGCCAGCAGGTCACGGGCCTTAAACACTGAAGCTTTCTTT.

About this clone itself: The sample carries other DNA sequences with the same CDR3. The chain recombines TRBV5-1 with TRBJ2-5, with unresolved D. The CDR3 length is 13 residues. Germline CDR1 SGHRS, CDR2 YFSETQ. Trimming took 0 bases from V and 5 from J, leaving 8 bases between them. CDR3 amino acids: CASSLGLSETQYF. In DNA form, the CDR3 reads TGCGCCAGCAGCTTGGGCCTTTCCGAGACCCAGTACTTC.

CDR3 in DNA: TGTGCCATCAGTGAGTCGGCGGGGGATTCAGATACGCAGTATTTT. Translated: CAISESAGDSDTQYF. The chain links TRBV10-3 to TRBJ2-3; 7 bases line up with TRBD2. The CDR3 totals 15 residues. Germline V gene data show CDR1 as ENHRY and CDR2 as SYGVKD. V trimming: 0 bases; J trimming: 4 bases; junction bases outside the gene matches: 4.

V gene TRBV5-1 combines with J gene TRBJ2-7, with 7 bases matching TRBD1. With 0 bases clipped from V and 1 base from J, the junction kept 4 bases outside the gene matches. The CDR3 sequence is 15 residues long. From germline, CDR1 is SGHRS and CDR2 YFSETQ. Here the CDR3 DNA reads TGCGCCAGCAGCTTGGGAGGACAGGCTTCCTACGAGCAGTACTTC. Its protein is CASSLGGQASYEQYF.

This clone turned up a few times. J is TRBJ2-1 and V is TRBV7-2, with 10 bases aligning to TRBD2. The V segment lost 5 bases and the J segment 9 bases; nucleotides outside the gene matches: 10. The germline CDR1 and CDR2 sequences are SGHTA and FQGNSA. The CDR3 sequence is 15 residues long. CDR3 coding DNA: TGTGCCAGCAGCATCGGAGCGGGGGGGCCTGTTGAGCAGTTCTTC. It encodes CASSIGAGGPVEQFF.

This clone was counted at least ten times. The chain has TRBV4-1 and TRBJ2-7; 7 bases map to TRBD1. The CDR3 length is 14 residues. J lost 8 bases, V lost 0 bases, and 7 bases had no gene match. Germline V gene data show CDR1 as MGHRA and CDR2 as YSYEKL. CDR3 sequence (DNA): TGCGCCAGCAGCCAAGAAACAGGGGTGGGCAAGCAGTACTTC. Amino acid sequence: CASSQETGVGKQYF.